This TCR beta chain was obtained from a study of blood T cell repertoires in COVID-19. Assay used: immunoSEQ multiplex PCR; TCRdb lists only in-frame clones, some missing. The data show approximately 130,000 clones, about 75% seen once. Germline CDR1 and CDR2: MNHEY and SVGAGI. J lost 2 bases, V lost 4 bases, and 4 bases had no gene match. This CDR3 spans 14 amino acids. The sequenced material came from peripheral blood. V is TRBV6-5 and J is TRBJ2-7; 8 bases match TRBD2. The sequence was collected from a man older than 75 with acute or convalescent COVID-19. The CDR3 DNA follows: TGTGCCAGCAGTTTCGCGGGGGGTACCTACGAGCAGTACTTC. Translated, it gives CASSFAGGTYEQYF.